The next 5 T cell receptor beta chains were all read from a single sample in a study of T cells in Graves' hyperthyroidism and ophthalmopathy (dated by TCRdb to about 2019). The library was produced with multiplex PCR. The instrument was an Illumina HiSeq 2000. The TCR beta CDR3 regions were amplified from RNA transcripts. For the first round of RT-PCR on the TCR CDR3, the HTBI primer set was used together with the Qiagen OneStep RT-PCR kit. TCRdb reran the public reads through fastp at Q25 and MiXCR, keeping productive beta chains. Each record represents a unique CDR3 protein, reported with the most common genes and DNA among its rows. This sample lists about 740,000 distinct CDR3 sequences; about 15% were detected once. The ten largest clonotypes hold around 9.6% of the sample. The sample consisted of blood. All receptors derive from a woman between 18 and 29 years old with Graves' hyperthyroidism.

This chain connects TRBV20-1 to TRBJ2-1; no definite D call. CDR1 is DFQATT and CDR2 is SNEGSKA in the germline V gene (reference sequence). CDR3 length: 12 amino acids. V lost 6 bases and J lost 9, with 15 bases in between. CDR3 in amino acids: CSAPGRHAEQFF. In DNA form, the CDR3 reads TGCAGTGCACCTGGTAGACACGCTGAGCAGTTCTTC.

At least ten counts were recorded for this clonotype. This rearrangement joins TRBV30 to TRBJ2-7, with D perhaps TRBD1 or TRBD2 (5 bases each). CDR3 length: 14 residues. Germline CDR1 reads GTSNPN; CDR2 reads SVGIG (reference sequence). The chain's CDR3 is CSRAGADNPYEQYF. The CDR3 nucleotides are TGTTCAAGGGCCGGGGCAGATAACCCCTACGAGCAGTACTTC. Full variable domain (remainder filled in from reference TRBV30 and TRBJ2-7): SQTIHQWPATLVQPVGSPLSLECTVEGTSNPNLYWYRQAAGRGLQLLFYSVGIGQISSEVPQNLSASRPQDRQFILSSKKLLLSDSGFYLCSRAGADNPYEQYFGPGTRLTVT.

The chain recombines TRBV7-9 with TRBJ2-5, with 7 bases identical to TRBD1. The J segment lost 1 base and the V segment lost 0 bases, leaving 2 bases of the junction unmatched. Germline CDR1 is SEHNR and CDR2 is FQNEAQ (reference sequence). This CDR3 is built from 15 residues. The CDR3 region has the DNA TGTGCCAGCAGCTTAGCGTGGGACAGCCAAGAGACCCAGTACTTC. Residues: CASSLAWDSQETQYF.

This clonotype was seen many times. The V and J genes are TRBV12-3 or TRBV12-4 and TRBJ2-3; D not resolved. The V end lost 6 bases, the J end lost 5 bases, and 6 bases lay between the germline ends. The CDR3 runs 11 residues. The CDR3 nucleotides read TGTGCCAGCAGAGTGGAAGATACGCAGTATTTT. It translates to CASRVEDTQYF.

This clonotype appeared many times. The chain combines TRBV11-2 with TRBJ2-7, with a weak D call TRBD2 (6 bases). Germline values: CDR1 SGHAT, CDR2 FQNNGV. The CDR3 is 13 amino acids. Trimming shortened V by 5 bases and J by 7 bases, and 15 bases separated the two germline ends. CDR3 protein: CASSPRGYWEQYF. CDR3 DNA sequence: TGTGCCAGCAGCCCGCGGGGTTATTGGGAGCAGTACTTC.